A selection of T cell receptor beta chains follows, all from one sample in a study of OX40 agonist ivuxolimab in advanced cancers. Sequencing used immunoSEQ multiplex PCR; TCRdb keeps in-frame clones, though not all of them. The data contain 90,000 to 100,000 clones, around 85% of them singletons. This material consisted of CD4+ or CD8+ T cells sorted from blood, taken in a trial of the OX40 agonist ivuxolimab. Receptor source: an adult with an advanced solid tumor such as melanoma, head and neck, liver or kidney cancer. Each CDR3 is given with its conserved first and last residue. D genes are given only for firm matches. Clone size, where shown, is once, few, many, or a class for clones that have expanded.

j_gene | abundance | d_gene | v_gene | CDR3aa | CDR3nt
TRBJ2-6 | . | . | TRBV7-9 | CASSLGLSSTGANVLTF | TGTGCCAGCAGCTTAGGCCTGTCTAGCACCGGGGCCAACGTCCTGACTTTC
TRBJ2-3 | . | TRBD2 | TRBV14 | CASSQEVGGLADTQYF | TGTGCCAGCAGCCAAGAAGTGGGGGGGTTGGCAGATACGCAGTATTTT
TRBJ2-3 | . | . | TRBV30 | CAWSADDTDTQYF | TGTGCCTGGAGTGCGGACGACACAGATACGCAGTATTTT
TRBJ2-7 | . | . | TRBV10-3 | CAISGIGGAGYEQYF | TGTGCCATCAGTGGGATTGGGGGAGCCGGCTACGAGCAGTACTTC
TRBJ2-3 | . | . | TRBV19 | CASRPEWGSTDTQYF | TGTGCCAGTAGGCCCGAGTGGGGAAGCACAGATACGCAGTATTTT
TRBJ2-1 | once | TRBD1 | TRBV11-3 | CASSLETGGFYNEQFF | TGTGCCAGCAGCTTAGAGACAGGGGGCTTCTACAATGAGCAGTTCTTC
TRBJ2-2 | once | . | TRBV27 | CASSGSLANTGGLFF | TGTGCCAGCAGTGGGAGCCTTGCGAACACCGGGGGGCTGTTTTTT
TRBJ1-2 | . | . | TRBV5-1 | CASSLGTDNYGYTF | TGCGCCAGCAGCTTGGGGACAGACAACTATGGCTACACCTTC
TRBJ1-2 | . | . | TRBV30 | CAWFFPSDRSYGYTF | TGTGCCTGGTTTTTCCCCTCCGACAGGTCCTATGGCTACACCTTC
TRBJ1-1 | . | . | TRBV6-1 | CASSAPEFANTEAFF | TGTGCCAGCAGTGCCCCGGAATTCGCGAACACTGAAGCTTTCTTT
TRBJ2-7 | . | . | TRBV27 | CASSPPSPYEQYF | TGTGCCAGCAGTCCCCCGTCCCCCTACGAGCAGTACTTC
TRBJ1-4 | . | . | TRBV30 | CAWDAGSGWEKLFF | TGTGCCTGGGATGCCGGGTCAGGCTGGGAAAAACTGTTTTTT
TRBJ1-5 | . | . | TRBV6-1 | CASSAAGDNQPQHF | TGTGCCAGCAGTGCCGCAGGGGACAATCAGCCCCAGCATTTT
TRBJ2-6 | . | . | TRBV10-3 | CAISRSRGANVLTF | TGTGCCATCTCGAGGAGTCGGGGGGCCAACGTCCTGACTTTC
TRBJ2-1 | . | TRBD2 | TRBV12-5 | CASGWGLAGADEQFF | TGTGCTAGTGGTTGGGGACTAGCGGGAGCGGATGAGCAGTTCTTC
TRBJ1-2 | . | . | TRBV18 | CASSPRGGGYGYTF | TGTGCCAGCTCACCAAGAGGGGGTGGCTATGGCTACACCTTC
TRBJ2-7 | few | TRBD1 | TRBV7-3 | CASSPSGTGFHEQYF | TGTGCCAGCAGCCCCTCCGGGACAGGGTTCCACGAGCAGTACTTC
TRBJ2-1 | . | . | TRBV12-5 | CASASSKEQFF | TGTGCTAGTGCCTCGTCGAAAGAGCAGTTCTTC
TRBJ2-5 | . | . | TRBV10-3 | CAIWGGGSQETQYF | TGTGCCATCTGGGGTGGGGGTAGTCAAGAGACCCAGTACTTC
TRBJ2-2 | . | . | TRBV27 | CASSLGLNTGELFF | TGTGCCAGCAGTTTAGGCTTGAACACCGGGGAGCTGTTTTTT
TRBJ2-5 | few | TRBD1 | TRBV7-6 | CASSLTGWETQYF | TGTGCCAGCAGCTTGACAGGGTGGGAGACCCAGTACTTC
TRBJ2-7 | . | TRBD2 | TRBV10-3 | CAISDLGLAGGPSYEQYF | TGTGCCATCAGTGATTTGGGACTAGCGGGAGGGCCTTCCTACGAGCAGTACTTC
TRBJ2-5 | . | TRBD2 | TRBV9 | CASSALTSGAILYF | TGTGCCAGCAGCGCCCTGACTAGCGGGGCCATTTTGTACTTC
TRBJ2-2 | . | . | TRBV7-2 | CASSLAGGWELFF | TGTGCCAGCAGCTTAGCGGGAGGATGGGAGCTGTTTTTT